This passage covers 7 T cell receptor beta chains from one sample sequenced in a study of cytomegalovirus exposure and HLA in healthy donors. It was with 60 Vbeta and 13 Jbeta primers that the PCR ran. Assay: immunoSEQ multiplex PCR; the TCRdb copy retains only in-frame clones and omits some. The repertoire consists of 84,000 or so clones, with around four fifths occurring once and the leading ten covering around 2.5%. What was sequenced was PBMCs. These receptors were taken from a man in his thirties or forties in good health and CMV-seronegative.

The DNA of the CDR3 is TGTGCCAGCAGCTCGCGGGTATCTTCTCGCTACACCTTC. Residues: CASSSRVSSRYTF. The rearrangement uses TRBV7-6 and TRBJ1-2; no definite D call. Germline loops: CDR1 SGHVS, CDR2 FNYEAQ. V was trimmed by 4 bases and J by 9 bases, leaving 15 bases between them. This CDR3 is built from 13 residues.

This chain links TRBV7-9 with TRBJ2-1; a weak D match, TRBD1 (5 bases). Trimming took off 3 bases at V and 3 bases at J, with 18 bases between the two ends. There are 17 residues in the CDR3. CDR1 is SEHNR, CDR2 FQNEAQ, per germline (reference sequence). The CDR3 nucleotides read TGTGCCAGCAGCTTTCGCTCGACAGAAGAATTCTACAATGAGCAGTTCTTC. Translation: CASSFRSTEEFYNEQFF.

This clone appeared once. CDR3 loop: CASSQDAGLAGGKSPYEQYF. The DNA of the CDR3 is TGCGCCAGCAGCCAAGATGCTGGACTAGCGGGGGGTAAGTCCCCCTACGAGCAGTACTTC. The rearrangement joins TRBV4-1 to TRBJ2-7, with TRBD2 matching over 14 bases. The CDR3 runs 20 residues. Germline values: CDR1 MGHRA, CDR2 YSYEKL. V gave up 0 bases and J gave up 2 bases; unmatched junction bases: 12.

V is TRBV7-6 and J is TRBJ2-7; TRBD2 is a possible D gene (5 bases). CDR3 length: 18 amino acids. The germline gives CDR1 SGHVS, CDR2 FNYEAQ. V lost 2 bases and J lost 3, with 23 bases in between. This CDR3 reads CASSLQPTNTIAGYEQYF. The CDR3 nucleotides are TGTGCCAGCAGCTTACAACCGACCAACACAATTGCGGGCTACGAGCAGTACTTC.

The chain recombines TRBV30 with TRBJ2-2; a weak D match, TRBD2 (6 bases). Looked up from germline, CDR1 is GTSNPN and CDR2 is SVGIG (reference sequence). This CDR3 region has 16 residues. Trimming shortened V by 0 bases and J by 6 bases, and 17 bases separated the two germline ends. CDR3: CAWSVLGNWRAGELFF. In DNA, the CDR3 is TGTGCCTGGAGTGTACTTGGGAATTGGAGGGCCGGGGAGCTGTTTTTT.

CDR3 nucleotides: TGTGCCAGTATAGGACAGGGGGTAGACTACGAGCAGTACTTC. Encoded protein: CASIGQGVDYEQYF. The rearrangement uses TRBV19 and TRBJ2-7, with 10 bases that match TRBD1. The V and J ends lost 7 bases and 3 bases, in that order; junction bases with no gene match: 6. The CDR3 is 14 amino acids. CDR1 is LNHDA and CDR2 is SQIVND in the germline V gene (reference sequence).

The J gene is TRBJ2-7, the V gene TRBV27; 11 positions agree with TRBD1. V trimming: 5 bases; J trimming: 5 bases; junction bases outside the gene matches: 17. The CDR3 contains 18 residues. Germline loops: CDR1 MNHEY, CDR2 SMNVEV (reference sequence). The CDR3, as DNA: TGTGCCAGCAGTCTACATAGGGCCGGGACAGGGGGTTTGAACGAGCAGTACTTC. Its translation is CASSLHRAGTGGLNEQYF.